The 19 T cell receptor beta chains in this list originate from one sample, sequenced in a study of vaccination effects on CD4 cells after COVID-19. The protocol was immunoSEQ multiplex PCR, while the TCRdb copy is restricted to in-frame clones and leaves out a portion. The sample has 50,000 or so clones, about 70% seen once; the top ten hold around 5%. Their cognate antigens are unknown. An approximately 10-day culture period preceded the isolation of CD4+ T cells. PCR confirmed that the person was infected with SARS-CoV-2 between March and December 2020. Everyone in the study got two shots of either the BNT162b2 or mRNA-1273 vaccine. The sequencing here drew on CD4+ T cells from PBMCs cultured without peptide, taken after COVID-19 vaccination. The receptors stem from a human donor who had a prior SARS-CoV-2 infection.

The V and J genes are TRBV19 and TRBJ2-5, with 13 bases matching TRBD2. Germline-derived CDR1 and CDR2 are LNHDA and SQIVND (reference sequence). This CDR3 has 23 amino acids. V gave up 5 bases and J gave up 3 bases; unmatched junction bases: 27. CDR3 DNA sequence: TGTGCCAGTAGTCCCCAACCGGGACAGGGGCGACTAGCGGGAGGAAAGGTAAAAGAGACCCAGTACTTC. This translates into CASSPQPGQGRLAGGKVKETQYF.

The chain employs TRBV7-8 and TRBJ2-5, with D perhaps TRBD1 or TRBD2 (5 bases each). Trimming cost V 2 bases and J 5 bases, with 12 bases left between them. The germline V gene encodes CDR1 SGHVS and CDR2 FQNEAQ. The CDR3 length is 14 residues. DNA for the CDR3: TGTGCCAGCAGCTTAAGGGACGCCGCCGAGACCCAGTACTTC. Its translation: CASSLRDAAETQYF.

This clone is a singleton in its sample. V gene TRBV4-3 combines with J gene TRBJ2-3; 8 bases align to TRBD1. This CDR3 comprises 14 residues. Germline values: CDR1 LGHNA, CDR2 YSLEER. Trimming at V came to 4 bases and at J to 2 bases, leaving 2 bases not matched to a gene. The CDR3 DNA sequence: TGCGCCAGCAGCCGGACAGGGAACACAGATACGCAGTATTTT. Translated: CASSRTGNTDTQYF.

This sequence joins TRBV28 and TRBJ1-6; D ambiguous. The germline gives CDR1 MDHEN, CDR2 SYDVKM. Trimming pared 2 bases from V and 10 bases from J, leaving 6 bases between. CDR3 size: 12 residues. Written as DNA, the CDR3 is TGTGCCAGCAGTTTAGGAGAATCACCCCTCCACTTT. Its translation is CASSLGESPLHF.

This chain links TRBV15 with TRBJ1-2, with unresolved D. Germline V gives CDR1 LNHNV, CDR2 YYDKDF (reference sequence). This CDR3 is built from 14 residues. Trimming removed 5 bases from V and 0 bases from J, with 10 bases in between. The CDR3 protein is CATSPRVANYGYTF. CDR3 coding DNA: TGTGCCACCAGCCCCCGCGTAGCTAACTATGGCTACACCTTC.

This clone has more than one count but fewer than ten. The chain combines TRBV19 with TRBJ1-2; D call uncertain. V was cut by 5 bases and J by 7 bases, with 14 bases left in between. CDR1 and CDR2 from the germline V gene are LNHDA and SQIVND (reference sequence). The CDR3 extends over 13 amino acids. CDR3 nucleotides: TGTGCCAGTAGTCCTACCGATCACAGTGGCTACACCTTC. This encodes CASSPTDHSGYTF.

This rearrangement joins TRBV21-1 to TRBJ2-3; the D call in the table, TRBD2, was not verified against the DNA. TRBV21-1 is given as a pseudogene. This CDR3 region has 17 residues. Written as DNA, the CDR3 is TGTGCCAGCAGCAAAAATAGCGCGGGAGGGCCCACAGATACGCAGTATTTT. Residues: CASSKNSAGGPTDTQYF.

This chain links TRBV20-1 with TRBJ2-1; unclear D gene. The germline CDR1 and CDR2 sequences are DFQATT and SNEGSKA (reference sequence). V was clipped by 5 bases and J by 12 bases, with 17 bases between them. CDR3 length equals 12 residues. The CDR3 DNA reads TGCAGTGCTGGTGGCTCGCGAGTTTCGCAGTTCTTC. Amino acid sequence: CSAGGSRVSQFF.

This clone has more than one count but fewer than ten. This chain joins TRBV5-8 and TRBJ1-5; no clear D. V lost 0 bases to trimming and J lost 3 bases, with 7 bases between them. Germline values: CDR1 SGHTS, CDR2 YDEGEE. The CDR3 covers 14 residues. CDR3 in DNA: TGTGCCAGCAGCTTGGCGGGGAACAATCAGCCCCAGCATTTT. Encoded protein: CASSLAGNNQPQHF.

The gene calls are TRBV7-6 and TRBJ2-1, with 9 bases that match TRBD2. V lost 2 bases to trimming and J lost 4 bases; unmatched junction nucleotides: 9. CDR3 size: 17 residues. In germline, CDR1 is SGHVS, CDR2 FNYEAQ. As DNA, the CDR3 is TGTGCCAGCAGCTTACACGCTCTAGCGGGAACTTACAATGAGCAGTTCTTC. It codes for CASSLHALAGTYNEQFF.

The genes are TRBV5-1 and TRBJ2-6; D is ambiguous. Germline CDR1 and CDR2: SGHRS and YFSETQ. The CDR3 has 14 amino acids. V lost 0 bases and J lost 3, with 4 bases in between. The CDR3 nucleotides read TGCGCCAGCAGCTTGGCCCTTGGGGCCAACGTCCTGACTTTC. This codes for CASSLALGANVLTF.

This chain joins TRBV19 and TRBJ2-7; the match to TRBD2 covers 8 bases. V lost 1 base to trimming and J lost 6 bases; unmatched junction nucleotides: 8. The germline V gene encodes CDR1 LNHDA and CDR2 SQIVND (reference sequence). The CDR3 runs to 15 residues. The CDR3 is CASSIGSGLAGEQYF. CDR3 DNA: TGTGCCAGTAGTATAGGTTCTGGGCTAGCGGGCGAGCAGTACTTC. Full variable domain (outside the CDR3, taken from reference TRBV19 and TRBJ2-7): DGGITQSPKYLFRKEGQNVTLSCEQNLNHDAMYWYRQDPGQGLRLIYYSQIVNDFQKGDIAEGYSVSREKKESFPLTVTSAQKNPTAFYLCASSIGSGLAGEQYFGPGTRLTVT.

This rearrangement joins TRBV30 to TRBJ2-5; TRBD2 is a possible D gene (6 bases). Germline-derived CDR1 and CDR2 are GTSNPN and SVGIG (reference sequence). V lost 3 bases to trimming and J lost 4 bases, with 9 bases between them. This CDR3 is 12 amino acids long. The DNA for the CDR3 is TGTGCCTGGAGCGACGGGGGAGAGACCCAGTACTTC. It translates to CAWSDGGETQYF.

This chain links TRBV7-6 with TRBJ2-1, with D possibly matching TRBD2 (6 bases). This CDR3 contains 15 residues. V was cut by 5 bases and J by 7 bases, with 18 bases left in between. Germline lookup yields CDR1 SGHVS and CDR2 FNYEAQ. The CDR3 sequence: CASSLLGGPSNEQFF. For the CDR3, the DNA is TGTGCCAGCAGCCTACTAGGAGGGCCGTCAAATGAGCAGTTCTTC.

This clone showed up just a few times. The chain has TRBV9 and TRBJ2-5; TRBD2 matches 8 bases. The J segment lost 3 bases and the V segment lost 0 bases, leaving 4 bases of the junction unmatched. This CDR3 is built from 15 residues. CDR1 and CDR2 (germline): SGDLS, YYNGEE. The CDR3 coding sequence is TGTGCCAGCAGCGTAGAAGGGACTAGTGAAGAGACCCAGTACTTC. This encodes CASSVEGTSEETQYF.

The gene calls are TRBV4-3 and TRBJ2-1, with 8 bases fitting TRBD1. The V segment lost 4 bases and the J segment 8 bases; nucleotides outside the gene matches: 13. The CDR3 length is 16 residues. The germline CDR1 and CDR2 sequences are LGHNA and YSLEER. The CDR3 DNA sequence: TGCGCCAGCAGCCGGATGCCGGGACAGGTCCGTGATGAGCAGTTCTTC. This translates into CASSRMPGQVRDEQFF.

This sequence joins TRBV23-1 and TRBJ1-1; unclear D gene. TRBV23-1 is treated as an ORF (open reading frame) with a function not yet certain. V was pared by 0 bases and J by 3 bases, with 20 bases between. The CDR3 totals 18 residues. CDR3 loop: CASSQSAVRRVGHTEAFF. In nucleotides, the CDR3 is TGCGCCAGCAGTCAATCGGCGGTTCGCCGTGTAGGACACACTGAAGCTTTCTTT.

This clone has just one count. The V gene is TRBV7-2, the J gene TRBJ1-5; D is perhaps TRBD1 (5 bases). The ends were cut back, 5 bases at V and 7 bases at J, with 12 bases in the middle. This CDR3 region has 13 residues. Per the germline V gene, CDR1 is SGHTA and CDR2 is FQGNSA. The CDR3 region is CASSRGRDQPQHF. The CDR3 DNA sequence: TGTGCCAGCAGCCGGGGAAGGGACCAGCCCCAGCATTTT.

This clone was found a few times. The CDR3, as DNA: TGTGCCAGCAGTTTACGGCAGGGAGCGGCTTTCTTT. This sequence encodes CASSLRQGAAFF. This chain uses TRBV12-3 or TRBV12-4 with TRBJ1-1; perhaps TRBD1 as D (5 bases). This CDR3 has 12 amino acids. The germline V and J ends were trimmed by 2 bases and 11 bases, with 12 bases remaining between them.